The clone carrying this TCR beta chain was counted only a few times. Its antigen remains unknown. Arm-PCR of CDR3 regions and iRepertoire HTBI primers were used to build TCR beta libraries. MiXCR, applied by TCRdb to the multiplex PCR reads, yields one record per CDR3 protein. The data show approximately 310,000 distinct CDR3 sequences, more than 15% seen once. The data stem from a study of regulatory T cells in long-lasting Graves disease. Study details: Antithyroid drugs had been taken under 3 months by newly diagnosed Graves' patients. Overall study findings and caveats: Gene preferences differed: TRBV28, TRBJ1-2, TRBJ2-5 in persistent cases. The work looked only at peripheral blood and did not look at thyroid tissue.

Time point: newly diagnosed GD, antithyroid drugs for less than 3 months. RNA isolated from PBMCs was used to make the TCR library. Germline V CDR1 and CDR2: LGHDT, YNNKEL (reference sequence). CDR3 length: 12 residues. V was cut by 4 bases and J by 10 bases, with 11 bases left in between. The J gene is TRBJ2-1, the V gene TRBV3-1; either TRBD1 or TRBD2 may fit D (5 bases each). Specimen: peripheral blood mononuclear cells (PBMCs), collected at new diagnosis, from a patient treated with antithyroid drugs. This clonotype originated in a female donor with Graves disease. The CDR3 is CASSPNGDEQFF. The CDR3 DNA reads TGTGCCAGCAGCCCGAACGGGGACGAGCAGTTCTTC.